This T cell receptor (beta chain) emerged from a study of CD8 T cells in Susac syndrome. With V trimmed by 1 base and J by 4 bases, 6 bases remained unmatched. CDR1 and CDR2 (germline): DFQATT, SNEGSKA (reference sequence). The CDR3 spans 15 residues. Reverse transcription used roughly 0.5 to 1 ug RNA and random hexamers. TCR beta CDR3 was amplified by immunoSEQ multiplex PCR. This amplification extended across 54 Vbeta and 13 Jbeta segments. TCRdb reprocessed the immunoSEQ multiplex PCR reads via MiXCR and lists one record per CDR3 protein. Here the sample spans around 150,000 distinct CDR3 sequences, about 95% being singletons. From blood CD8+ and CD4+ T cells, TCR beta sequences were generated. TEMRA cells were FACS-enriched, unlike CD8+ and CD4+ T cells, which were negatively isolated.

Sequencing used CD4+ T cells from PBMCs. The V gene is TRBV20-1, the J gene TRBJ2-1; 8 bases match TRBD2. This clonotype was obtained from a human donor with multiple sclerosis. CDR3: CSARARLALYNEQFF. The DNA of the CDR3 is TGCAGTGCTAGAGCCCGACTAGCGTTGTACAATGAGCAGTTCTTC.